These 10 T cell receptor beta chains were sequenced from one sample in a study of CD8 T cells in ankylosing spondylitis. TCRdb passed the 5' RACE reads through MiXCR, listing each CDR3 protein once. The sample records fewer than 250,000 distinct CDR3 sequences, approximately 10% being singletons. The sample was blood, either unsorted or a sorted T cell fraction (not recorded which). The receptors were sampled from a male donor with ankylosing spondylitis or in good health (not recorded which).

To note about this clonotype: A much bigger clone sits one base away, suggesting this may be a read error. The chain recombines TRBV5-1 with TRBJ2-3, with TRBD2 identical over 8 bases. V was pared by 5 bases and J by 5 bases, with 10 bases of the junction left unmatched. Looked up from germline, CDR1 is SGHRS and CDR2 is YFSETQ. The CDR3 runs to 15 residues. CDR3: CASRGVAGRIDTQYF. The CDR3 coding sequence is TGCGCCAGCAGGGGTGTAGCGGGACGCATAGATACGCAGTATTTT.

CDR3 bases: TGCAGCGTCACTAGCGACGAGCAGTACTTC. The encoded protein is CSVTSDEQYF. The rearrangement joins TRBV29-1 to TRBJ2-7; 7 bases agree with TRBD2. CDR3 length: 10 amino acids. Per germline, CDR1 SQVTM and CDR2 ANQGSEA. J lost 5 bases, V lost 6 bases, and 1 base had no gene match.

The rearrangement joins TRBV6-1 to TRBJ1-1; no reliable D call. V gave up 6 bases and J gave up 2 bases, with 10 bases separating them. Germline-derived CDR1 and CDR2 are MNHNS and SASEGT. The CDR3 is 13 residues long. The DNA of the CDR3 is TGTGCCAGCAGCACCTTGGCTAACACTGAAGCTTTCTTT. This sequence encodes CASSTLANTEAFF.

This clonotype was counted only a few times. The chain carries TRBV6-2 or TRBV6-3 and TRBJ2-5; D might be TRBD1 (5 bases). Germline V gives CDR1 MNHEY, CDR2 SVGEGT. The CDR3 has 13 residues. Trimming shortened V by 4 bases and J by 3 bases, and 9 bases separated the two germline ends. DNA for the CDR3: TGTGCCAGCAGTTGGGGCGCCGAAGAGACCCAGTACTTC. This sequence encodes CASSWGAEETQYF.

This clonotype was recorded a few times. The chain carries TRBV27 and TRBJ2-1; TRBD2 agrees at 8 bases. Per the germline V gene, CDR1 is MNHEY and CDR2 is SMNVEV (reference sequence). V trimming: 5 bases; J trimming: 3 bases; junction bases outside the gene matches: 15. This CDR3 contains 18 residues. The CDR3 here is CASSPQPKPGLGYNEQFF. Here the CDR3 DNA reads TGTGCCAGCAGTCCACAACCCAAGCCGGGACTAGGCTACAATGAGCAGTTCTTC.

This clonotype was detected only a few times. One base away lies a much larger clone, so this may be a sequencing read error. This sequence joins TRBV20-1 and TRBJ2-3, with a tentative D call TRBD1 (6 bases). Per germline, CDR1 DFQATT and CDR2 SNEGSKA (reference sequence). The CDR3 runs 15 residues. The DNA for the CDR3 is TGCTGTGCTAGAGTCTCCAGGGGCCGCACAGATACGCAGTATTTT. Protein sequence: CCARVSRGRTDTQYF.

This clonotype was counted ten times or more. CDR3 in DNA: TGTGCCAGCAGCCTCGGACAGCTTGAAAAACTGTTTTTT. Its protein is CASSLGQLEKLFF. The V gene is TRBV7-2, the J gene TRBJ1-4; D might be TRBD1 (6 bases). The CDR3 is 13 amino acids. CDR1 and CDR2 from the germline V gene are SGHTA and FQGNSA. V gave up 5 bases and J gave up 7 bases, with 11 bases separating them.

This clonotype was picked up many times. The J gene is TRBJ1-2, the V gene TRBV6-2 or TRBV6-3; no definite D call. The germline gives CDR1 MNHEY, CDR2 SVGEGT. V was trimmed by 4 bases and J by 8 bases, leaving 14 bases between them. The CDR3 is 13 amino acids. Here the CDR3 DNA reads TGTGCCAGCAGTTTGTTGAACCTCCGGGGCTACACCTTC. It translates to CASSLLNLRGYTF.

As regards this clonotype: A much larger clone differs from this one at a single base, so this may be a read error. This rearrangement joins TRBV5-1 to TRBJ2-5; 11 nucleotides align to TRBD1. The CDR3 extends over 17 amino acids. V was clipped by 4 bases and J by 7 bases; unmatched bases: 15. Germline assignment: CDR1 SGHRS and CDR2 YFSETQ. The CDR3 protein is CASSPGQGVRTKGTQYF. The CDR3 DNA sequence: TGCGCCAGCAGCCCGGGACAGGGGGTTCGCACAAAAGGGACCCAGTACTTC.

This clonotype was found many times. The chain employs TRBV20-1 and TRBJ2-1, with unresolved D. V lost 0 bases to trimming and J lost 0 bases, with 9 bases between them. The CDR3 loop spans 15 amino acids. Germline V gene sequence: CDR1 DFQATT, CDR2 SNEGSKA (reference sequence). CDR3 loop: CSARDTLSSYNEQFF. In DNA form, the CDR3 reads TGCAGTGCTAGAGATACACTCAGCTCCTACAATGAGCAGTTCTTC.